A selection of T cell receptor beta chains follows, all from one sample in a study of blood T cell repertoires in COVID-19. Assay used: immunoSEQ multiplex PCR; TCRdb lists only in-frame clones, some missing. The table shows 220,000 or so clones, with about 93% occurring only once. Input material: peripheral blood. Receptors were obtained from a man aged 55 to 70 with COVID-19, enrolled during active disease. Both conserved end residues are part of each CDR3. The D gene is left open where the match is weak. Clone size appears in some rows only: once, few, many, or a class for an expanded clone.

d_gene: TRBD1
v_gene: TRBV18
j_gene: TRBJ1-1
abundance: -
CDR3nt: TGTGCCAGCTCACCGGGACAGGAAGGAGCTTTCTTT
CDR3aa: CASSPGQEGAFF

d_gene: TRBD1
v_gene: TRBV3-1/TRBV3-2
j_gene: TRBJ1-4
abundance: -
CDR3nt: TGTGCCAGCAGCCACCGGACAGGGGAAAAACTGTTTTTT
CDR3aa: CASSHRTGEKLFF

d_gene: TRBD1
v_gene: TRBV19
j_gene: TRBJ2-7
abundance: once
CDR3nt: TGTGCCAGTAGTAGTGGACAGGGGACGGCCTACGAGCAGTACTTC
CDR3aa: CASSSGQGTAYEQYF

d_gene: -
v_gene: TRBV11-2
j_gene: TRBJ1-1
abundance: -
CDR3nt: TGTGCCAGCAGCTCTACAGGGTCGGGCACTGAAGCTTTCTTT
CDR3aa: CASSSTGSGTEAFF

d_gene: -
v_gene: TRBV18
j_gene: TRBJ2-3
abundance: -
CDR3nt: TGTGCCAGCTCCCTCGGACAGAGCGGTTGGCAGTATTTT
CDR3aa: CASSLGQSGWQYF

d_gene: -
v_gene: TRBV11-2
j_gene: TRBJ2-7
abundance: -
CDR3nt: TGTGCCAGCAGCTTGGGGGCCGCTTCGACCTACGATTTC
CDR3aa: CASSLGAASTYDF

d_gene: -
v_gene: TRBV11-2
j_gene: TRBJ1-1
abundance: -
CDR3nt: TGTGCCAGCAGCTGGGCACGGGGGAGGGTGACTGAAGCTTTCTTT
CDR3aa: CASSWARGRVTEAFF

d_gene: TRBD1
v_gene: TRBV12-3/TRBV12-4
j_gene: TRBJ2-2
abundance: -
CDR3nt: TGTGCCAGCGACAGGGACACCGGGGAGCTGTTTTTT
CDR3aa: CASDRDTGELFF

d_gene: -
v_gene: TRBV5-1
j_gene: TRBJ1-1
abundance: -
CDR3nt: TGCGCCAGCAGCTTGGAACTCAGCGCTGAAGCTTTCTTT
CDR3aa: CASSLELSAEAFF

d_gene: -
v_gene: TRBV18
j_gene: TRBJ2-1
abundance: -
CDR3nt: TGTGCCAGCTCACCACCGGGTGTTGTTTTTAGCACCGGTAATGAGCAGTTCTTC
CDR3aa: CASSPPGVVFSTGNEQFF

d_gene: -
v_gene: TRBV28
j_gene: TRBJ2-1
abundance: -
CDR3nt: TGTGCCACCCAGGGGGTGGCGGGAGGTTTAGATGAGCAGTTCTTC
CDR3aa: CATQGVAGGLDEQFF

d_gene: -
v_gene: TRBV15
j_gene: TRBJ2-7
abundance: -
CDR3nt: TGTGCCACCAGCAGAGAGAGGACAAACCCTTACGAGCAGTACTTC
CDR3aa: CATSRERTNPYEQYF

d_gene: TRBD2
v_gene: TRBV7-2
j_gene: TRBJ2-1
abundance: -
CDR3nt: TGTGCCAGCAGCTTAGGGCGACTAGCGGGAGTATTTGAGCAGTTCTTC
CDR3aa: CASSLGRLAGVFEQFF

d_gene: TRBD1
v_gene: TRBV7-3
j_gene: TRBJ2-2
abundance: -
CDR3nt: TGTGCCAGCAGCTTAACGGTGAACAGGGGACCCGGGGAGCTGTTTTTT
CDR3aa: CASSLTVNRGPGELFF

d_gene: TRBD1
v_gene: TRBV28
j_gene: TRBJ1-1
abundance: -
CDR3nt: TGTGCCAGCGGCAGACAGGGGCGCCATGAAGCTTTCTTT
CDR3aa: CASGRQGRHEAFF

d_gene: -
v_gene: TRBV10-3
j_gene: TRBJ2-7
abundance: -
CDR3nt: TGTGCCACCTCAAACAGGGACCTACGAGAGCAGTACTTC
CDR3aa: CATSNRDLREQYF

d_gene: -
v_gene: TRBV2
j_gene: TRBJ1-2
abundance: -
CDR3nt: TGTGCCAGCAGTGATGCCGAGATACTTACGGGCTACACCTTC
CDR3aa: CASSDAEILTGYTF

d_gene: TRBD1
v_gene: TRBV6-1
j_gene: TRBJ1-2
abundance: -
CDR3nt: TGTGCCAGCAGTGAACCGGGACAGGGGGATCATGGCTACACCTTC
CDR3aa: CASSEPGQGDHGYTF

d_gene: -
v_gene: TRBV10-3
j_gene: TRBJ2-2
abundance: few
CDR3nt: TGTGCCATCAGTGACGGGGATCCTTTTAACACCGGGGAGCTGTTTTTT
CDR3aa: CAISDGDPFNTGELFF

d_gene: TRBD1
v_gene: TRBV7-9
j_gene: TRBJ1-5
abundance: -
CDR3nt: TGTGCCAGCAGCTCCTTCACAGGGGATCCCCAGCATTTT
CDR3aa: CASSSFTGDPQHF

d_gene: -
v_gene: TRBV9
j_gene: TRBJ2-3
abundance: -
CDR3nt: TGTGCCAGCAGCGTAGCGGGGAGCACAGATACGCAGTATTTT
CDR3aa: CASSVAGSTDTQYF

d_gene: -
v_gene: TRBV11-2
j_gene: TRBJ2-1
abundance: -
CDR3nt: TGTGCCAGCAGCTTCGACAGATACAATGAGCAGTTCTTC
CDR3aa: CASSFDRYNEQFF

d_gene: -
v_gene: TRBV6-5
j_gene: TRBJ1-2
abundance: -
CDR3nt: TGTGCCAGCAGTTACTCGGACAGAGGACTTACCTATGGCTACACCTTC
CDR3aa: CASSYSDRGLTYGYTF

d_gene: TRBD1
v_gene: TRBV19
j_gene: TRBJ2-1
abundance: -
CDR3nt: TGTGCCAGTACCCCCTCAGACAGGGGGCTTTACAATGAGCAGTTCTTC
CDR3aa: CASTPSDRGLYNEQFF

d_gene: TRBD1
v_gene: TRBV4-1
j_gene: TRBJ1-1
abundance: -
CDR3nt: TGCGCCAGCAGCCAGGGACAGACGAACACTGAAGCTTTCTTT
CDR3aa: CASSQGQTNTEAFF

d_gene: TRBD1
v_gene: TRBV28
j_gene: TRBJ1-2
abundance: -
CDR3nt: TGTGCCAGCATTTCCCAGGGGGAGATCCCCTATGGCTACACCTTC
CDR3aa: CASISQGEIPYGYTF

d_gene: TRBD2
v_gene: TRBV7-2
j_gene: TRBJ2-7
abundance: -
CDR3nt: TGTGCCAGCAGCCCTGGGACTAGCGGGTACGAGCAGTACTTC
CDR3aa: CASSPGTSGYEQYF

d_gene: -
v_gene: TRBV30
j_gene: TRBJ1-5
abundance: -
CDR3nt: TGTGCCTGGAGCCCAGGGGCTCTCAATCAGCCCCAGCATTTT
CDR3aa: CAWSPGALNQPQHF

d_gene: TRBD1
v_gene: TRBV5-1
j_gene: TRBJ1-5
abundance: -
CDR3nt: TGCGCCAGCAGCTCCGGGACAGGGCTTGATCAGCCCCAGCATTTT
CDR3aa: CASSSGTGLDQPQHF

d_gene: -
v_gene: TRBV29-1
j_gene: TRBJ1-1
abundance: -
CDR3nt: TGCAGCGTTGTTGGACTCATGAACACTGAAGCTTTCTTT
CDR3aa: CSVVGLMNTEAFF

d_gene: -
v_gene: TRBV5-4
j_gene: TRBJ1-4
abundance: -
CDR3nt: TGTGCCAGCAGCTTGTTCCAGGGGCCTAATGAAAAACTGTTTTTT
CDR3aa: CASSLFQGPNEKLFF

d_gene: TRBD1
v_gene: TRBV28
j_gene: TRBJ2-3
abundance: -
CDR3nt: TGTGCCAGCAGCCCCTGGGGGGACAGGGTTCGCACAGATACGCAGTATTTT
CDR3aa: CASSPWGDRVRTDTQYF

d_gene: -
v_gene: TRBV6-2/TRBV6-3
j_gene: TRBJ1-2
abundance: -
CDR3nt: TGTGCCAGCAGTTCGTTCTATGGCTACACCTTC
CDR3aa: CASSSFYGYTF

d_gene: -
v_gene: TRBV5-1
j_gene: TRBJ2-3
abundance: -
CDR3nt: TGCGCCAGCAGCTCCGGGGTCTGGGAGCGTGGCACAGATACGCAGTATTTT
CDR3aa: CASSSGVWERGTDTQYF

d_gene: -
v_gene: TRBV11-2
j_gene: TRBJ2-1
abundance: -
CDR3nt: TGTGCCAGCAGCTTAGAGAGGTCCAATGAGCAGTTCTTC
CDR3aa: CASSLERSNEQFF

d_gene: -
v_gene: TRBV9
j_gene: TRBJ1-2
abundance: -
CDR3nt: TGTGCCAGCAGCGTAGAGGAGGGGCGTAGATACACCTTC
CDR3aa: CASSVEEGRRYTF

d_gene: TRBD1
v_gene: TRBV5-1
j_gene: TRBJ2-7
abundance: -
CDR3nt: TGCGCCAGCGGACCCCAGGACAGGGGGTACGAGCAGTACTTC
CDR3aa: CASGPQDRGYEQYF

d_gene: -
v_gene: TRBV28
j_gene: TRBJ1-1
abundance: -
CDR3nt: TGTGCCAGCAGTCATCGACAGACGAACACTGAAGCTTTCTTT
CDR3aa: CASSHRQTNTEAFF

d_gene: -
v_gene: TRBV5-4
j_gene: TRBJ1-4
abundance: -
CDR3nt: TGTGCCAGCAGCTTGGCGGGTTCCGTTAATGAAAAACTGTTTTTT
CDR3aa: CASSLAGSVNEKLFF

d_gene: -
v_gene: TRBV4-1
j_gene: TRBJ2-1
abundance: -
CDR3nt: TGCGCCAGCAGCCAAGTTCGGGGTTACAATGAGCAGTTCTTC
CDR3aa: CASSQVRGYNEQFF

d_gene: TRBD1
v_gene: TRBV5-1
j_gene: TRBJ2-3
abundance: -
CDR3nt: TGCGCCAGCAGCCCCGGGACAGGCCCGTCCCTGGATACGCAGTATTTT
CDR3aa: CASSPGTGPSLDTQYF

d_gene: -
v_gene: TRBV30
j_gene: TRBJ1-2
abundance: -
CDR3nt: TGTGCCTGGAGCCTTGGAAGGAGTTCTAACTATGGCTACACCTTC
CDR3aa: CAWSLGRSSNYGYTF

d_gene: -
v_gene: TRBV12-3/TRBV12-4
j_gene: TRBJ1-5
abundance: -
CDR3nt: TGTGCCAGCAGTCAAACCCAGGGGCCCCAGCATTTT
CDR3aa: CASSQTQGPQHF

d_gene: TRBD1
v_gene: TRBV6-6
j_gene: TRBJ1-6
abundance: -
CDR3nt: TGTGCCAGCAGGGGGGGGACAGGGCGCGATTCACCCCTCCACTTT
CDR3aa: CASRGGTGRDSPLHF

d_gene: TRBD1
v_gene: TRBV7-2
j_gene: TRBJ2-2
abundance: -
CDR3nt: TGTGCCAGCACCTCGAAGACAGGGGGCGGAGGTGGGGAGCTGTTTTTT
CDR3aa: CASTSKTGGGGGELFF

d_gene: TRBD1
v_gene: TRBV23-1
j_gene: TRBJ1-3
abundance: -
CDR3nt: TGCGCCAGCAGTCAATTTTGGGACAGTGCTGGACGCTCTGGAAACACCATATATTTT
CDR3aa: CASSQFWDSAGRSGNTIYF

d_gene: -
v_gene: TRBV21-1
j_gene: TRBJ1-3
abundance: -
CDR3nt: TGTGCCAGCAGCAAAACTCGGGAATCTGGAAACACCATATATTTT
CDR3aa: CASSKTRESGNTIYF

d_gene: TRBD2
v_gene: TRBV7-2
j_gene: TRBJ2-5
abundance: -
CDR3nt: TGTGCCAGCAGCCTGAGGCGGGGGGGCGAAAAGACCCAGTACTTC
CDR3aa: CASSLRRGGEKTQYF

d_gene: -
v_gene: TRBV19
j_gene: TRBJ2-3
abundance: -
CDR3nt: TGTGCCATCCCATCCCGGACAGATACGCAGTATTTT
CDR3aa: CAIPSRTDTQYF

d_gene: TRBD1
v_gene: TRBV30
j_gene: TRBJ1-5
abundance: -
CDR3nt: TGTGCCTGGAGAGGGCGCAGGGGGCGGGGGCCCCAGCATTTT
CDR3aa: CAWRGRRGRGPQHF

d_gene: TRBD1
v_gene: TRBV3-1/TRBV3-2
j_gene: TRBJ1-6
abundance: -
CDR3nt: TGTGCCAGCAGCCAAGGACAGGGGTTTTCACCCCTCCACTTT
CDR3aa: CASSQGQGFSPLHF

d_gene: TRBD2
v_gene: TRBV5-1
j_gene: TRBJ2-3
abundance: once
CDR3nt: TGCGCCAGCAGCTTGGCATCGTGGGAGGGCCGTACAGATACGCAGTATTTT
CDR3aa: CASSLASWEGRTDTQYF

d_gene: TRBD1
v_gene: TRBV27
j_gene: TRBJ1-5
abundance: -
CDR3nt: TGTGCCAGCAGTCGACAGGGGGCTAGTCAGCCCCAGCATTTT
CDR3aa: CASSRQGASQPQHF

d_gene: -
v_gene: TRBV21-1
j_gene: TRBJ2-7
abundance: -
CDR3nt: TGTGCCAGCAGCTATAACTATCACGGACAGGGGGTCCACGAGCAGTACTTC
CDR3aa: CASSYNYHGQGVHEQYF

d_gene: TRBD2
v_gene: TRBV6-5
j_gene: TRBJ2-7
abundance: -
CDR3nt: TGTGCCAGCAGGATGAGCGGGAGAAACTACGAGCAGTACTTC
CDR3aa: CASRMSGRNYEQYF

d_gene: -
v_gene: TRBV6-5
j_gene: TRBJ1-4
abundance: -
CDR3nt: TGTGCCAGCAGTTACTCGGTTTCGGGGGGAGATGAAAAACTGTTTTTT
CDR3aa: CASSYSVSGGDEKLFF

d_gene: TRBD1
v_gene: TRBV2
j_gene: TRBJ2-1
abundance: once
CDR3nt: TGTGCCAGCAGCCAAGACAGGGTCTCCTACAATGAGCAGTTCTTC
CDR3aa: CASSQDRVSYNEQFF

d_gene: TRBD1
v_gene: TRBV19
j_gene: TRBJ2-1
abundance: -
CDR3nt: TGTGCCAGTAGTATCACTAGGGGGCCTCCTTACAATGAGCAGTTCTTC
CDR3aa: CASSITRGPPYNEQFF

d_gene: TRBD1
v_gene: TRBV6-4
j_gene: TRBJ1-5
abundance: -
CDR3nt: TGTGCCAGCAGTCTTCAGGGGGCAGAGAGCAATCAGCCCCAGCATTTT
CDR3aa: CASSLQGAESNQPQHF

d_gene: TRBD2
v_gene: TRBV5-1
j_gene: TRBJ2-1
abundance: -
CDR3nt: TGCGCCAGCAGCCCTGCAGGTAGCGGGGGGGGCTCCTACAATGAGCAGTTCTTC
CDR3aa: CASSPAGSGGGSYNEQFF